The T cell receptor beta chain under discussion was sequenced for a study of blood T cell repertoires in COVID-19. The length of the CDR3 is 14 residues. Germline assignment: CDR1 MGHRA and CDR2 YSYEKL. V was shortened by 3 bases and J by 4 bases, with 7 bases between the two germline ends. The age range of participants was about 18 to 89 years, with residence in under 30 US areas. Recovered status in Cohort 3 required two negative PCRs, clearance, or symptom resolution. Profiling relied on immunoSEQ multiplex PCR, and the TCRdb table lists in-frame clones only, not all of them. The sample includes approximately 290,000 clones, approximately 85% of them seen just once.

V usage is TRBV4-1 and J usage is TRBJ1-6, with a possible D match to TRBD1 (5 bases). The clonotype originates from a woman between 25 and 40 years old who had recovered from COVID-19. What was sequenced was PBMCs or T cells enriched from blood (not recorded which). The CDR3 spells CASSQTEYNSPLHF. CDR3 coding DNA: TGCGCCAGCAGCCAGACAGAGTATAATTCACCCCTCCACTTT.